A selection of T cell receptor beta chains follows, all from one sample in a study of blood T cell repertoires in COVID-19. Assay used: immunoSEQ multiplex PCR; TCRdb lists only in-frame clones, some missing. Among 150,000 to 200,000 clones listed, roughly 87% were seen once. The sequenced sample was peripheral blood. Receptors were obtained from a woman aged 50 to 60 with acute or convalescent COVID-19. CDR3s include the opening cysteine and the closing phenylalanine or tryptophan. D genes are given only for firm matches. The size of a clone is reported for some rows only, either as once, few or many, or as a class for expanded clones.

>TRBJ2-3|NA|TRBV5-1|NA
TGCGCCAGCAGCCCGGTAACGGGTAGCACAGATACGCAGTATTTT
CASSPVTGSTDTQYF
>TRBJ2-5|NA|TRBV5-1|TRBD2
TGCGCCAGCAGCTTGGTGGGATTAGCGGGAGTGGAGACCCAGTACTTC
CASSLVGLAGVETQYF
>TRBJ1-3|NA|TRBV18|NA
TGTGCCAGCTCACCACCGATGGGACAAATCTCTGGAAACACCATATATTTT
CASSPPMGQISGNTIYF
>TRBJ2-1|NA|TRBV5-6|TRBD2
TGTGCCAGCAGCTGGACCCGGGGGGGCAATGAGCAGTTCTTC
CASSWTRGGNEQFF
>TRBJ2-7|NA|TRBV25-1|TRBD1
TGTGCCAGCAGTGCCTCGACAGGGGAATCCTACGAGCAGTACTTC
CASSASTGESYEQYF
>TRBJ2-1|NA|TRBV2|NA
TGTGCCAGCAGTGAAATGTCGGGGAATTACAATGAGCAGTTCTTC
CASSEMSGNYNEQFF
>TRBJ2-7|NA|TRBV5-8|TRBD2
TGTGCCAGCAGCTCCGGGACTAGCGGATTCTTTACCTACGAGCAGTACTTC
CASSSGTSGFFTYEQYF
>TRBJ1-2|NA|TRBV28|NA
TGTGCCAGCAGTTTAAACCCTAAGACACAGGGCGGCTACACCTTC
CASSLNPKTQGGYTF
>TRBJ2-7|NA|TRBV5-1|TRBD2
TGCGCCAGCAGCTTGGGCGGGCTAGCGGGGACCTACGAGCAGTACTTC
CASSLGGLAGTYEQYF
>TRBJ2-3|NA|TRBV30|NA
TGTGCCTGGGTTGAGGGCCTCACAGATACGCAGTATTTT
CAWVEGLTDTQYF
>TRBJ1-3|few|TRBV7-2|NA
TGTGCCAGCAGCTCGCCGGAGGACTCTGGAAACACCATATATTTT
CASSSPEDSGNTIYF
>TRBJ1-6|NA|TRBV24-1|NA
TGTGCCCCCGAACCTAGGATGAATTCACCCCTCCACTTT
CAPEPRMNSPLHF
>TRBJ2-7|NA|TRBV25-1|NA
TGTGCCAGCAGTACGGGACTCTACGAGCAGTACTTC
CASSTGLYEQYF
>TRBJ1-3|NA|TRBV3-1/TRBV3-2|TRBD1
TGTGCCAGCAGCCAGAGTTCGTCCGGGACAGCCAGATATTTT
CASSQSSSGTARYF
>TRBJ1-1|NA|TRBV27|NA
TGTGCCAGCAGTTTCTATACAGGTGTGGGCACTGAAGCTTTCTTT
CASSFYTGVGTEAFF
>TRBJ1-1|NA|TRBV19|NA
TGTGCCAGTAGTATAGACCCCGGACAGCATCCAAAAGCTTTCTTT
CASSIDPGQHPKAFF
>TRBJ1-3|NA|TRBV9|NA
TGTGCCAGCAGCGTAGACCGACTGAGCTCTGGAAACACCATATATTTT
CASSVDRLSSGNTIYF
>TRBJ2-5|once|TRBV4-1|NA
TGCGCCAGCAGCCCCCCCGATCGGGGTCGGGAGACCCAGTACTTC
CASSPPDRGRETQYF
>TRBJ2-3|NA|TRBV2|NA
TGTGCCAGCAGTGGCGGAGGAGCCCTAACAGATACGCAGTATTTT
CASSGGGALTDTQYF
>TRBJ2-3|NA|TRBV3-1/TRBV3-2|TRBD2
TGTGCCAGCAGCCTTCGACTAGCGCGAAACACAGATACGCAGTATTTT
CASSLRLARNTDTQYF
>TRBJ1-4|few|TRBV18|TRBD1
TGTGCCAGCTCTCGGGACAGGGGAACTAATGAAAAACTGTTTTTT
CASSRDRGTNEKLFF
>TRBJ1-2|NA|TRBV2|NA
TGTGCCAGCGCTAGTCCTGCCCCGGTGTATGGCTACACCTTC
CASASPAPVYGYTF
>TRBJ2-5|NA|TRBV10-2|TRBD2
TGCGCCAGCAGTGAGCCGGGGGGAGGAGAGACCCAGTACTTC
CASSEPGGGETQYF
>TRBJ2-1|NA|TRBV6-6|TRBD2
TGTGCCACCGGACTAGCGGCAACCTACAATGAGCAGTTCTTC
CATGLAATYNEQFF
>TRBJ2-3|NA|TRBV7-9|TRBD2
TGTGCCACTGAGCGGGGGGGAGTCACAGATACGCAGTATTTT
CATERGGVTDTQYF
>TRBJ1-4|NA|TRBV11-3|TRBD1
TGTGCCAGCAGCACCCGACAGGGGCCTAATGAAAAACTGTTTTTT
CASSTRQGPNEKLFF
>TRBJ1-2|NA|TRBV3-1/TRBV3-2|TRBD1
TGTGCCAGCAGCCTGGGGGGACAGGGGAACTATGGCTACACCTTC
CASSLGGQGNYGYTF
>TRBJ1-4|NA|TRBV30|TRBD1
TGTGCCTGGAGTGGGGGTCCCGGGACAGTAGGTGAAAAACTGTTTTTT
CAWSGGPGTVGEKLFF
>TRBJ1-4|NA|TRBV29-1|TRBD1
TGCAGCGTTTTAGGGGGCAATGAAAAACTGTTTTTT
CSVLGGNEKLFF
>TRBJ2-7|NA|TRBV18|NA
TGTGCCAGCTCGCCCCAGGGTGCCTACGAGCAGTACTTC
CASSPQGAYEQYF
>TRBJ2-2|NA|TRBV15|TRBD2
TGTGCCACCAGCAGAGACCCGAAGACTAGCGGGAGCCCGAGGACCGGGGAGCTGTTTTTT
CATSRDPKTSGSPRTGELFF
>TRBJ1-1|NA|TRBV6-5|TRBD1
TGTGCCAGCAGTTACTCGAGACAGGGGAGCACTGAAGCTTTCTTT
CASSYSRQGSTEAFF
>TRBJ2-2|NA|TRBV6-4|NA
TGTGCCAGCAGTGGGGACTCCACCGGGGAGCTGTTTTTT
CASSGDSTGELFF
>TRBJ1-6|NA|TRBV6-6|TRBD1
TGTGCCAGCAGCCCGGGACAGGGTAATTCACCCCTCCACTTT
CASSPGQGNSPLHF
>TRBJ1-3|NA|TRBV10-1|NA
TGCGCCAGCAGTGGGACATCTGGAAACACCATATATTTT
CASSGTSGNTIYF
>TRBJ2-7|once|TRBV5-1|TRBD2
TGCGCCAGCAGCCCGGGGGGATTCAGCTCCTACGAGCAGTACTTC
CASSPGGFSSYEQYF
>TRBJ2-2|NA|TRBV7-9|NA
TGTGCCAGCACAGCGGTAATGAACACCGGGGAGCTGTTTTTT
CASTAVMNTGELFF
>TRBJ2-1|NA|TRBV29-1|NA
TGCAGCGTTGATCGGGACAACTACAATGAGCAGTTCTTC
CSVDRDNYNEQFF
>TRBJ2-2|NA|TRBV21-1|NA
TGTGCCAGCGAACAGACTAGCGGGAGGAGGGCCGGGGAGCTGTTTTTT
CASEQTSGRRAGELFF
>TRBJ1-5|NA|TRBV5-1|NA
TGCGCCAGCAGCTTGACAGGCGATAGCAATCAGCCCCAGCATTTT
CASSLTGDSNQPQHF
>TRBJ2-3|few|TRBV6-2/TRBV6-3|TRBD2
TGTGCCAGCAGTTATAGCCGGCGGGGGGGCACAGATACGCAGTATTTT
CASSYSRRGGTDTQYF
>TRBJ1-1|NA|TRBV10-1|NA
TGCGCCAGCAGTGAGTCGGGCAGGAACACTGAAGCTTTCTTT
CASSESGRNTEAFF
>TRBJ1-1|NA|TRBV3-1/TRBV3-2|NA
TGTGCCCCAAAGGGGATTCTGAACACTGAAGCTTTCTTT
CAPKGILNTEAFF
>TRBJ1-2|NA|TRBV13|NA
TGTGCCAGCAGCTTAGGTGACAGACCCCACTTC
CASSLGDRPHF
>TRBJ1-5|NA|TRBV4-3|NA
TGCGCCAGCAGCCAAGAGATCTTAGGGGATCAGCCCCAGCATTTT
CASSQEILGDQPQHF
>TRBJ1-2|NA|TRBV29-1|TRBD1
TGCAGCGTTGAAAAGGGGGCCTATGGCTACACCTTC
CSVEKGAYGYTF
>TRBJ2-7|NA|TRBV29-1|TRBD2
TGCAGCGTCAGACGGGGGGATTCCTACGAGCAGTACTTC
CSVRRGDSYEQYF
>TRBJ1-6|NA|TRBV19|NA
TGTGCCAGTAGTATGGTCAGCTATAATTCACCCCTCCACTTT
CASSMVSYNSPLHF
>TRBJ2-5|NA|TRBV29-1|NA
TGCAGCGTTGCAGGGTCCCAAGAGACCCAGTACTTC
CSVAGSQETQYF
>TRBJ2-7|NA|TRBV9|NA
TGTGCCAGCAGCGTAAAGGTTCAGGTAGCCTACGAGCAGTACTTC
CASSVKVQVAYEQYF
>TRBJ1-3|NA|TRBV7-2|NA
TGTGCCAGCAGCTTAGCGCGGGCAGCGGCTGGAAACACCATATATTTT
CASSLARAAAGNTIYF